This entry is about one T cell receptor (beta chain). Its antigen is currently unknown. This record belongs to a study of cytomegalovirus exposure and HLA in healthy donors. CDR1 MGHRA and CDR2 YSYEKL come from the germline V gene. Trimming took off 0 bases at V and 4 bases at J, with 10 bases between the two ends. The CDR3 runs 14 residues. Clones were sequenced by immunoSEQ multiplex PCR, and TCRdb holds only the in-frame ones, with some missing. This table has about 160,000 clones, 86% appearing once. Overall study findings and caveats: The authors confirmed in vitro that three CMV-associated chains were specific for CMV antigens.

The source material was PBMCs. V usage is TRBV4-1 and J usage is TRBJ2-7, with D possibly TRBD1 on 5 matching bases. The sequence came from a woman younger than 30 in good health and CMV-seronegative. CDR3 bases: TGCGCCAGCAGCCAAGAAGGACATGTTTACGAGCAGTACTTC. Its protein is CASSQEGHVYEQYF.